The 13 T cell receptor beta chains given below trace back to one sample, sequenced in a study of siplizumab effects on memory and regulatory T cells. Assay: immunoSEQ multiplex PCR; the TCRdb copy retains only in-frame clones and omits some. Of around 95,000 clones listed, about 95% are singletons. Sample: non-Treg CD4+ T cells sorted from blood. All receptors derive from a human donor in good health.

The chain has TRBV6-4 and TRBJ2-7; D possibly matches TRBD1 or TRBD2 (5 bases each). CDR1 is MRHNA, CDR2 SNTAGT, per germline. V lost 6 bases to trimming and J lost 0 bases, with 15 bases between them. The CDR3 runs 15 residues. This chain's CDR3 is CASSPGTVGSYEQYF. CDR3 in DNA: TGTGCCAGCAGCCCTGGGACGGTGGGCTCCTACGAGCAGTACTTC.

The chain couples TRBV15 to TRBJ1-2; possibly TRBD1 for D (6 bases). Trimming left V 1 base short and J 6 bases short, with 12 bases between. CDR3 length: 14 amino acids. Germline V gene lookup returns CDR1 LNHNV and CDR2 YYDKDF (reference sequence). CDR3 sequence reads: CATSRGGGSDGYTF. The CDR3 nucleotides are TGTGCCACCAGCAGAGGAGGGGGGTCCGATGGCTACACCTTC.

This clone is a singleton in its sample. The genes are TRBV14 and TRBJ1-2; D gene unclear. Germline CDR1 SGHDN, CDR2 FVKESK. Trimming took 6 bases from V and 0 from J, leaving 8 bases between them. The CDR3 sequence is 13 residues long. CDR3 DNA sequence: TGTGCCAGCAGTGTGGCGCCTAACTATGGCTACACCTTC. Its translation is CASSVAPNYGYTF.

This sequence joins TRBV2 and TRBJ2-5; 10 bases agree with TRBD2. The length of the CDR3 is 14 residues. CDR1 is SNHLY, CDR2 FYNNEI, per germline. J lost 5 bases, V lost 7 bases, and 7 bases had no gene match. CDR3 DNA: TGTGCCAGCAAATTAACTAGCGGGATGGAGACCCAGTACTTC. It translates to CASKLTSGMETQYF. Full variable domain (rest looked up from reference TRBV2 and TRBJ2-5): EPEVTQTPSHQVTQMGQEVILRCVPISNHLYFYWYRQILGQKVEFLVSFYNNEISEKSEIFDDQFSVERPDGSNFTLKIRSTKLEDSAMYFCASKLTSGMETQYFGPGTRLLVL.

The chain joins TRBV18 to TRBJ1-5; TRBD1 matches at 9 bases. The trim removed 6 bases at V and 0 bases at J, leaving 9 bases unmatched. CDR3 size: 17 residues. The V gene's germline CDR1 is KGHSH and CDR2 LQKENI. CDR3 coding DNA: TGTGCCAGCTCGGCCAGGACAGGGGTTTATAGCAATCAGCCCCAGCATTTT. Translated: CASSARTGVYSNQPQHF.

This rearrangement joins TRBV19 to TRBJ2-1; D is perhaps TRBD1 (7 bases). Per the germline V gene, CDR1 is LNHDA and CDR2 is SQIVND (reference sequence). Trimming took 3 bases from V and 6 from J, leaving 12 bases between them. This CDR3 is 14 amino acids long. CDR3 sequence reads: CASSIQGGGNEQFF. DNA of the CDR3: TGTGCCAGTAGTATCCAGGGGGGAGGCAATGAGCAGTTCTTC.

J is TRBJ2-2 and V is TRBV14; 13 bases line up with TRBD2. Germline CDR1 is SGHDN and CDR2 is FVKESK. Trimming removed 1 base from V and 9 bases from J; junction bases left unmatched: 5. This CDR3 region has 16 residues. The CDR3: CASSQGGTSGTRELFF. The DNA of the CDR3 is TGTGCCAGCAGCCAAGGGGGGACTAGCGGGACCAGGGAGCTGTTTTTT.

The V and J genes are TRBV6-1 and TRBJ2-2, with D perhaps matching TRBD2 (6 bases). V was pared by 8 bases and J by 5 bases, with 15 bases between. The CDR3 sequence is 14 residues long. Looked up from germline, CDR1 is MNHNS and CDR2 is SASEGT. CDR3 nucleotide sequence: TGTGCCAGCCGATTGCGGGGAACGACCGGGGAGCTGTTTTTT. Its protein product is CASRLRGTTGELFF.

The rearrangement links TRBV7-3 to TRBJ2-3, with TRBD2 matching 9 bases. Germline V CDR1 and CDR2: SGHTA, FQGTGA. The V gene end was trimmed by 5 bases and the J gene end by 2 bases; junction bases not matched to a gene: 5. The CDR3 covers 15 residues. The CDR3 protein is CASSQRLADTDTQYF. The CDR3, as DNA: TGTGCCAGCAGCCAGCGACTAGCGGACACAGATACGCAGTATTTT.

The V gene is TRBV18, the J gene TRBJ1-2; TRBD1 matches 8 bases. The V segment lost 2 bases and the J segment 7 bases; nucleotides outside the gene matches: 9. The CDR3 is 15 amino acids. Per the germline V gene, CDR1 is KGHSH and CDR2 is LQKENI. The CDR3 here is CASSPEQGVVSGYTF. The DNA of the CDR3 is TGTGCCAGCTCACCAGAACAGGGGGTGGTGAGTGGCTACACCTTC.

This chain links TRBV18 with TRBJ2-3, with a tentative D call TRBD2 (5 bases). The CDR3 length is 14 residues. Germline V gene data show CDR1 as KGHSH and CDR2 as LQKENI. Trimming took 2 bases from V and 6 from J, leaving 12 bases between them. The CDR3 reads CASSPRASMDTQYF. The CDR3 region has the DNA TGTGCCAGCTCACCAAGGGCTAGCATGGATACGCAGTATTTT.

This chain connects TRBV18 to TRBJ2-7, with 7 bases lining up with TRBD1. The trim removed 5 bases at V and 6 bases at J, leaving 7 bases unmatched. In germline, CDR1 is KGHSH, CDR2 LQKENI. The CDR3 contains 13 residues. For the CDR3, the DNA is TGTGCCAGCTCAGCGACAGGGATCAGCGAGCAGTACTTC. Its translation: CASSATGISEQYF.

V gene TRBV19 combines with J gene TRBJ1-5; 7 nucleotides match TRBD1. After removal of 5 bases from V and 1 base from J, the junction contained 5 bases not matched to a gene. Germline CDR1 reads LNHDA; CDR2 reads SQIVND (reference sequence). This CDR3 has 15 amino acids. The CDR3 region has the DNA TGTGCCAGTAGTCTTCGACAGGGCAGCAATCAGCCCCAGCATTTT. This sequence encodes CASSLRQGSNQPQHF.